This TCR beta chain stems from a study of T cells after yellow fever vaccination (dated by TCRdb to between 2019 and 2020). A note on the overall study: Libraries from fractions with low cell numbers were prepared with the SMART-Seq v4 Ultra Low Input RNA kit. To track T-cell clones before and after primary and booster YFV17D yellow fever vaccination, bulk TCR alpha and beta repertoires were sequenced longitudinally. The cohort comprised two healthy male donors, one aged 18 to 30 and one aged 30 to 40 years. Bulk PBMC replicates and cell subsets were isolated from blood drawn at multiple timepoints before and after both primary and secondary immunization. What the research found in general, with its limitations: Because the study included only two donors, the extent to which the findings can be generalized is limited. Most clones expanded after primary vaccination (around 96% of CD4 and around nine tenths of CD8) were re-detected after the booster, suggesting that broad memory maintenance occurred. Compared with the primary T-cell response, the secondary T-cell response was weaker but faster, peaking on day 5 rather than day 15. A small fraction of clonotypes appeared in both the CD4 and CD8 compartments, likely as a result of convergent recombination. Computational filtering was needed because FACS-sorted repertoires could contain abundant contaminating clonotypes from the bulk population.

CDR1 and CDR2 are drawn from the germline V gene: MNHEY, SVGEGT. The cysteine opens and the phenylalanine closes a CDR3 of 15 amino acids. The CDR3 DNA has 45 bases and is translated from base 1. The treatment or condition label here, explained by the study, means: live attenuated yellow fever vaccine strain. At each blood-draw timepoint, two biological replicates of bulk PBMCs were collected. A standard Ficoll-Paque protocol was used to isolate PBMCs from peripheral blood. TriZol was used to extract RNA from bulk PBMCs, CD4 and CD8 fractions, and dextramer-positive and dextramer-negative fractions. The sequencer listed for this sample is Illumina NovaSeq 6000. TCR cDNA was made using 5'RACE template switching, a step that added a universal primer site and unique molecular identifiers. Priming for cDNA synthesis came from both the TCR alpha and TCR beta constant segments. Library amplification involved two PCR steps, and the second step added sample barcodes and sequencing adapters. Sequencing of libraries was done on Illumina HiSeq 2500 (2x100 bp) or NovaSeq (2x150 bp). Regarding the original processing steps: Reads were demultiplexed and collapsed into UMI consensus sequences with MIGEC, and V(D)J alignment was performed with MiXCR. Vaccine-responding clonotypes were defined with edgeR using replicate PBMC samples, requiring FDR below 0.01 and a log2 fold change above 5 up to day 15. CD4 or CD8 identity was assigned to each bulk clonotype according to whether the clonotype was present at higher abundance in the sequenced CD4 repertoire or the sequenced CD8 repertoire. TCRdb reran the public reads through fastp at Q25 and MiXCR, keeping productive beta chains. For every CDR3 protein sequence, its rows merge into one entry that carries the most common genes and DNA. In this record, the V and J calls reflect TCRdb's handling and not the investigators' own analysis. Across this sample there are hundreds of thousands of distinct CDR3 sequences, with around 4% seen only once. The ten largest make up around a quarter of the sample.

With regard to this clonotype: Its antigen target is currently unknown. The junction and the germline gene differ at one end; a read error may be behind it.

The chain is made from TRBV6-2 or TRBV6-3 and TRBJ2-1, with no confidently assigned D gene. The starting material was PBMCs, obtained on the day of the yellow fever booster vaccination. This TCR was sampled from a man aged 18-30 years who received the YFV17D yellow fever vaccine. This receptor has the CDR3 CASSSGPSSYTEQFF. The DNA sequence is given as TGTGCCAGCAGCTCCGGACCGAGCTCCTACACTGAGCAGTTCTTC.